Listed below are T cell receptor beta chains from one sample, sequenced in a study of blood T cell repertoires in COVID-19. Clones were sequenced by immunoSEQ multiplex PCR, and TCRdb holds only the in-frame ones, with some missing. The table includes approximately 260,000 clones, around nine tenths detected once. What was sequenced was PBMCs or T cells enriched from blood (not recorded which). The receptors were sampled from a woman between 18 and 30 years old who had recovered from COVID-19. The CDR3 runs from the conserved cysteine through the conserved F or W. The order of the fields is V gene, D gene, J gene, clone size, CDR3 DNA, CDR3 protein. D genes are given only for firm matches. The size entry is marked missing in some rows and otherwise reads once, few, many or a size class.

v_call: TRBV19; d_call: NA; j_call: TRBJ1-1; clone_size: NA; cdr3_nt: TGTGCCAGTACAGGGGTGGGCACTGAAGCTTTCTTT; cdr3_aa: CASTGVGTEAFF
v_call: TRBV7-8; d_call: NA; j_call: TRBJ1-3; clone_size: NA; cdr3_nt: TGTGCCAGCAGCTTAGGCAGGGCTCGGAACACCATATATTTT; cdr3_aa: CASSLGRARNTIYF
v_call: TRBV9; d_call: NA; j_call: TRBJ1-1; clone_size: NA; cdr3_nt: TGTGCCAGCAGCCAGCGGAGGGAAATGAACACTGAAGCTTTCTTT; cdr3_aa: CASSQRREMNTEAFF
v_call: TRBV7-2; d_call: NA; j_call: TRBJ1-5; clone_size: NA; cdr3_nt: TGTGCCAGCAGCTTAGGGGGCAGTCAGCCCCAGCATTTT; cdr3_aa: CASSLGGSQPQHF
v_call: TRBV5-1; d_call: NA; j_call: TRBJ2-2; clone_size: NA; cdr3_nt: TGCGCCAGCAGCCGGACAGTAAGCACCGGGGAGCTGTTTTTT; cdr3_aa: CASSRTVSTGELFF
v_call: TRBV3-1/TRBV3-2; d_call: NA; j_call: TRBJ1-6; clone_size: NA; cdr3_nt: TGTGCCAGCAGCCAAGAACTTCGGGCCTATAATTCACCCCTCCACTTT; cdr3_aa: CASSQELRAYNSPLHF
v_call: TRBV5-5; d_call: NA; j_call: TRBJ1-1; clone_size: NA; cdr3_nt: TGTGCCAGCAGCCACCGGGTCTTAGCTTTTAACACTGAAGCTTTCTTT; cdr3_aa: CASSHRVLAFNTEAFF
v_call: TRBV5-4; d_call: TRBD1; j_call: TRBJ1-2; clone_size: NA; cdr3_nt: TGTGCCAGCAGCTTGGGGGGACAGGGCCGAGACTATGGCTACACCTTC; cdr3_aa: CASSLGGQGRDYGYTF
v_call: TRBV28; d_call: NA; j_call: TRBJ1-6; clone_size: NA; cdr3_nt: TGTGCCAGCAGTTTATGGTACGGGTCTCATAATTCACCCCTCCACTTT; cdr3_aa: CASSLWYGSHNSPLHF
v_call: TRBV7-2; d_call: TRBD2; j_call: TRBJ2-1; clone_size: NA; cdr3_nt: TGTGCCAGCAGCTTAGGCGCCGGAGCGGGGGGGTCGGCGTGGGGTGAGCAGTTCTTC; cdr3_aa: CASSLGAGAGGSAWGEQFF
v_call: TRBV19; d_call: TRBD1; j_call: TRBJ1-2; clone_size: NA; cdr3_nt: TGTGCCAGTAGTACAACCTATCGGGACAGGGGCCTTAAAAGCTATGGCTACACCTTC; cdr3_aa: CASSTTYRDRGLKSYGYTF
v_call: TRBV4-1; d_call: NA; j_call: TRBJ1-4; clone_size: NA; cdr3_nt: TGCGCCAGCAGCCAAGTTGCGGCAGCCCTATTTGAAAAACTGTTTTTT; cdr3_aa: CASSQVAAALFEKLFF
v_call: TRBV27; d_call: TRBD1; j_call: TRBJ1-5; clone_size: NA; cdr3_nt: TGTGCCAGCAACCCTACAGGGGGCGGTCAGCCCCAGCATTTT; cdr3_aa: CASNPTGGGQPQHF
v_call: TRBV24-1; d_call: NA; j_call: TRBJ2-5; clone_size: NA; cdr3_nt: TGTGCCACCAGTGATTCGCGACCAGGAGAGACCCAGTACTTC; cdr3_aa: CATSDSRPGETQYF
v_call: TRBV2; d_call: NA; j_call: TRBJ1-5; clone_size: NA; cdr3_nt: TGTGCCAGCAGTGGAAAAGGGACTAAGCAGCCCCAGCATTTT; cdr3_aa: CASSGKGTKQPQHF
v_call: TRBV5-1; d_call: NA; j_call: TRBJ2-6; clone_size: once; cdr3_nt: TGCGCCAGCAGCTTGGGAGCCTCTGGGGCCAACGTCCTGACTTTC; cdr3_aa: CASSLGASGANVLTF
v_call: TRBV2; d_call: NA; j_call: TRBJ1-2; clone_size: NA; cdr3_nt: TGTGCCAGCAGTCTTTTCTATGGCTACACCTTC; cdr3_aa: CASSLFYGYTF
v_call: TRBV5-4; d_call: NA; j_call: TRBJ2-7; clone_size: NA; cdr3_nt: TGTGCCAGCAATACTGCGGGGAGCTCCTACGAGCAGTACTTC; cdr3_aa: CASNTAGSSYEQYF
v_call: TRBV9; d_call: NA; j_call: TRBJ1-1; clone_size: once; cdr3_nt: TGTGCCAGCAGCGTAAAAGGGGGTGGCACTGAAGCTTTCTTT; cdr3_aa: CASSVKGGGTEAFF
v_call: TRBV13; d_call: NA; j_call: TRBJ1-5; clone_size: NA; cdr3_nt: TGTGCCAGCAGCTCCAGTATTCTTAGCAATCAGCCCCAGCATTTT; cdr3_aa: CASSSSILSNQPQHF
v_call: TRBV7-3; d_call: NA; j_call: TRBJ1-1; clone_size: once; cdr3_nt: TGTGCCAGCAGCCCGGGACAGAACACTGAAGCTTTCTTT; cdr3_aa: CASSPGQNTEAFF
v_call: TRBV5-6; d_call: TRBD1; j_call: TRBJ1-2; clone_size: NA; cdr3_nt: TGTGCCAGCAGCTTGGCAGGGGGCGCTTCCTATGGCTACACCTTC; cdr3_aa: CASSLAGGASYGYTF
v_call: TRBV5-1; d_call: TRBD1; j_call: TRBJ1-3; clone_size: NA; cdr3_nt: TGCGCCAGCAGCATCGGACAGGGAAGAAACACCATATATTTT; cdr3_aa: CASSIGQGRNTIYF
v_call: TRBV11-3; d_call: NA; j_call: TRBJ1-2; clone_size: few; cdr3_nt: TGTGCCAGCAGCCTGGGAGGGTATGGCTACACCTTC; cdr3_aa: CASSLGGYGYTF
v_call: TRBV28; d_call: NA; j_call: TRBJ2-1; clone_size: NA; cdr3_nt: TGTGCCAGCAGCATAGGAGGATCTCTGAATGAGCAGTTCTTC; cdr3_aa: CASSIGGSLNEQFF
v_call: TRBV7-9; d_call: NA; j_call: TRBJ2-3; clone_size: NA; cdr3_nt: TGTGCCAGCAGCCTTCGGAGGTTCTTGGATACGCAGTATTTT; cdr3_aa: CASSLRRFLDTQYF
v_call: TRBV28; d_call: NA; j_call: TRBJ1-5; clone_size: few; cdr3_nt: TGTGCCAGCAGTGCTGGGCAGCCCCCTTGGCCCCAGCATTTT; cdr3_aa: CASSAGQPPWPQHF
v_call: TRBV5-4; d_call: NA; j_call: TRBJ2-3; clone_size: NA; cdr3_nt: TGTGCCAGCAGCTTGGGGCAGTTTCCAGATACGCAGTATTTT; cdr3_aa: CASSLGQFPDTQYF
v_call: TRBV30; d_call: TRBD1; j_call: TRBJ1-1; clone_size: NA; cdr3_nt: TGTGCCTGGAGAGGAAACAGGGGCCCCATGGGAGACACTGAAGCTTTCTTT; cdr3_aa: CAWRGNRGPMGDTEAFF
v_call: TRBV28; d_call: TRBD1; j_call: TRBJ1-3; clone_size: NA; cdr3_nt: TGTGCCAGCAGTCCTTCGACAGGGTGGATGTCTGGAAACACCATATATTTT; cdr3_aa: CASSPSTGWMSGNTIYF
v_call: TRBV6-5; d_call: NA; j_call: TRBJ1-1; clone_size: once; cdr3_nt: TGTGCCAGCAAGGGGCAGAACACTGAAGCTTTCTTT; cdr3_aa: CASKGQNTEAFF
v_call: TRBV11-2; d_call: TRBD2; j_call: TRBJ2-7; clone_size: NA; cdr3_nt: TGTGCCAGCAGTCGGGGGGAGGACGAGCAGTACTTC; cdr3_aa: CASSRGEDEQYF
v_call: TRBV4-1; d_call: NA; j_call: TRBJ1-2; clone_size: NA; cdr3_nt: TGCGCCAGCAGCCAAATCTACAGGTCGTCCGTCGTCACCTTC; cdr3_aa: CASSQIYRSSVVTF
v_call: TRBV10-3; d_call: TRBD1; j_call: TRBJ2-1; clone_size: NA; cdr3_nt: TGTGCCATCAGTCGGACCGGCGAAGGGACAGGGACCTACAATGAGCAGTTCTTC; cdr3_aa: CAISRTGEGTGTYNEQFF
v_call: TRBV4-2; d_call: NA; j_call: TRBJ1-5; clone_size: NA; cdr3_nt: TGTGCCAGCAGCCAAGATTGGACAGCACTTAGCAATCAGCCCCAGCATTTT; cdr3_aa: CASSQDWTALSNQPQHF
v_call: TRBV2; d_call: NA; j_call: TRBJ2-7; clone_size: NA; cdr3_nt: TGTGCCAGCCCTCCAATCAGCGGGCGGGGTAACTACGAGCAGTACTTC; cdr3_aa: CASPPISGRGNYEQYF
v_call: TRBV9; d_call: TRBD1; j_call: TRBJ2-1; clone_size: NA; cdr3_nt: TGTGCCAGCAGCGTCACAGGGGGCACGGCCGATGAGCAGTTCTTC; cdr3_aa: CASSVTGGTADEQFF
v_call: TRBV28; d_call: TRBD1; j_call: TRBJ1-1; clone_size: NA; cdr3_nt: TGTGCCAGCAGTACGGGACAGGACGAGGGAGCTTTCTTT; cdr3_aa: CASSTGQDEGAFF
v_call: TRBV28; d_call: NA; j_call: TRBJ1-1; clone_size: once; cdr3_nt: TGTGCCAGCAGCTGGAACAGGGTAGTGGGAGCTTTCTTT; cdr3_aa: CASSWNRVVGAFF
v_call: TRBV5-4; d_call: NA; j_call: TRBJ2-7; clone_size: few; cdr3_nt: TGTGCCAGCAGCTTGGGGGGCTGGGCCCTGGTGTACTTC; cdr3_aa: CASSLGGWALVYF
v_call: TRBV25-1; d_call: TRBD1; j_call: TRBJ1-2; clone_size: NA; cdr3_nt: TGTGCCAGTCAAAAAGGGGCAGACAGGGGCCAGGGCTACACCTTC; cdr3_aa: CASQKGADRGQGYTF
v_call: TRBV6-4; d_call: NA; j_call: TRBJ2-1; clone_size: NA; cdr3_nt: TGTGCCAGCAGTGACGGAACGGGGAACTACAATGAGCAGTTCTTC; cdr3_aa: CASSDGTGNYNEQFF